This T cell receptor (beta chain) was retrieved from a study of graft-versus-host responses after intestinal transplantation. Across the study: Once they had received anti-thymocyte globulin induction, all recipients took tacrolimus and steroids for about 3 years.

Worth noting for this clone: Its antigen remains unknown.

Whole-study findings and limits: Allograft graft-versus-host to host-versus-graft clonal ratios ran high in patients with graft-donor T cell macrochimerism.

The CDR3 has 15 amino acids. Germline loops: CDR1 MDHEN, CDR2 SYDVKM. Trimming removed 4 bases from V and 2 bases from J; junction bases left unmatched: 6. Generated by immunoSEQ multiplex PCR, the TCRdb table keeps only in-frame clones and is missing some. The repertoire holds some 14,000 clones, with under 70% as singletons. Graft specimens yielded both intraepithelial and lamina propria lymphocytes. This clonotype originated in a human patient who received an intestinal transplant, so some T cells may come from the graft donor. The sample was ileum tissue, taken approximately 780 days after intestinal transplantation. The rearrangement uses TRBV28 and TRBJ2-3, with 7 bases fitting TRBD2. CDR3 amino acids: CASSSGRDPTDTQYF. CDR3 nucleotides: TGTGCCAGCAGTTCGGGGAGGGACCCCACAGATACGCAGTATTTT.